Only a few counts were recorded for the clone carrying this T cell receptor beta chain. This sample was taken from a study of blood T cells in healthy people across ages. A second PCR, run for about 7 to 11 cycles, used a sample-barcoded 5' primer plus a J-beta primer mix. Using its own MiXCR run on the 5' RACE reads, TCRdb lists one record per CDR3 protein. The data hold around 1,700,000 distinct CDR3 sequences, with approximately 30% observed a single time. The sample consisted of blood. This TCR came from a woman in her twenties or thirties in good health.

CDR3 nucleotides: TGTGCCATCAGTGAGGGGATTGAGCAGTTCTTC. It specifies CAISEGIEQFF. This chain links TRBV10-3 with TRBJ2-1; D ambiguous. The germline CDR1 and CDR2 sequences are ENHRY and SYGVKD. This CDR3 has 11 residues. Trimming removed 2 bases at V and 9 bases at J, with 5 bases between.